This is a list of T cell receptor beta chains from one sample in a study of blood T cell repertoires in COVID-19. Measured with immunoSEQ multiplex PCR; TCRdb has only the in-frame clones, and not every one. This table holds 120,000 to 150,000 clones, about 80% found once. Sequenced sample: PBMCs or T cells enriched from blood (not recorded which). The receptors come from a woman under 30 who had been exposed to COVID-19. Each CDR3 is given with its conserved first and last residue. D genes are given only for firm matches. Size values are once, few and many counts, or a class for expanded clones, and some rows have none.

>TRBD1|once|TRBJ1-2|TRBV5-1
CASSLGPGQGVGGYTF
TGCGCCAGCAGCTTGGGCCCAGGACAGGGGGTCGGTGGCTACACCTTC
>-|-|TRBJ1-1|TRBV19
CASSAPRGRSLTEAFF
TGTGCCAGTAGTGCCCCCCGGGGGAGAAGTTTGACTGAAGCTTTCTTT
>-|-|TRBJ2-7|TRBV18
CASSRKGLQYEQYF
TGTGCCAGCTCACGCAAGGGGCTACAATACGAGCAGTACTTC
>TRBD2|-|TRBJ2-2|TRBV28
CASMELAGSHTGELFF
TGTGCCAGCATGGAGCTAGCGGGATCCCACACCGGGGAGCTGTTTTTT
>-|few|TRBJ1-1|TRBV5-1
CASSFEERTEAFF
TGCGCCAGCAGCTTCGAGGAGAGGACTGAAGCTTTCTTT
>-|-|TRBJ1-5|TRBV2
CASSLQGASNQPQHF
TGTGCCAGCAGCCTACAGGGTGCGAGCAATCAGCCCCAGCATTTT
>TRBD2|-|TRBJ2-1|TRBV19
CASSIYGAGAGYNEQFF
TGTGCCAGTAGTATATATGGGGCGGGAGCTGGCTACAATGAGCAGTTCTTC
>TRBD2|-|TRBJ2-7|TRBV6-5
CASSYSSQREGHEQYF
TGTGCCAGCAGTTACTCGAGCCAGCGGGAGGGCCACGAGCAGTACTTC
>TRBD1|once|TRBJ1-4|TRBV7-9
CASRDSDRLNEKLFF
TGTGCCAGCAGAGACTCGGACAGGCTGAATGAAAAACTGTTTTTT
>-|-|TRBJ1-4|TRBV3-1/TRBV3-2
CASSSTVGGEKLFF
TGTGCCAGCTCCTCGACGGTAGGGGGAGAAAAACTGTTTTTT
>TRBD2|-|TRBJ2-1|TRBV3-1/TRBV3-2
CASTLAGLPYNEQFF
TGTGCCAGCACCCTAGCGGGACTCCCCTACAATGAGCAGTTCTTC
>-|-|TRBJ1-2|TRBV19
CASSIGWGRSGYTF
TGTGCCAGTAGTATAGGTTGGGGCCGCTCCGGCTACACCTTC
>TRBD1|-|TRBJ2-7|TRBV5-4
CAYTGQGSSYEQYF
TGTGCCTATACCGGACAGGGGAGCTCCTACGAGCAGTACTTC
>-|-|TRBJ2-3|TRBV28
CASSFWGVRGTQYF
TGTGCCAGCAGTTTTTGGGGGGTCCGAGGTACGCAGTATTTT
>-|-|TRBJ2-7|TRBV28
CASSRVRGIYEQYF
TGTGCCAGCAGTAGAGTTAGGGGCATCTACGAGCAGTACTTC
>-|-|TRBJ1-1|TRBV7-9
CASSLGGSQQTEAFF
TGTGCCAGCAGCTTAGGGGGCAGCCAGCAGACTGAAGCTTTCTTT
>-|-|TRBJ2-3|TRBV19
CASSSPYTDTQYF
TGTGCCAGTAGTTCCCCCTACACAGATACGCAGTATTTT
>-|-|TRBJ2-7|TRBV19
CASSRGLNLYEQYF
TGTGCCAGTAGTAGGGGACTCAATTTATACGAGCAGTACTTC
>TRBD2|-|TRBJ2-1|TRBV5-1
CASSPGTSWEQFF
TGCGCCAGCAGCCCAGGGACTAGCTGGGAGCAGTTCTTC
>-|-|TRBJ2-4|TRBV5-4
CASSLAQGSKNIQYF
TGTGCCAGCAGCTTGGCCCAGGGGTCCAAAAACATTCAGTACTTC
>-|-|TRBJ1-1|TRBV5-4
CASSLEQEAFF
TGTGCCAGCAGCTTGGAGCAAGAAGCTTTCTTT
>-|-|TRBJ1-5|TRBV11-3
CASRIEGDSNQPQHF
TGTGCCAGCAGAATAGAGGGGGATAGCAATCAGCCCCAGCATTTT
>-|-|TRBJ1-1|TRBV3-1/TRBV3-2
CASSQRSNTEAFF
TGTGCCAGCAGCCAGAGATCGAACACTGAAGCTTTCTTT
>-|once|TRBJ1-3|TRBV6-1
CASSEVGGENTIYF
TGTGCCAGCAGTGAAGTAGGGGGGGAGAACACCATATATTTT
>TRBD2|few|TRBJ2-1|TRBV5-4
CASSPRGSGSSYNEQFF
TGTGCCAGCAGCCCGAGGGGTAGCGGGAGCTCCTACAATGAGCAGTTCTTC
>-|-|TRBJ1-1|TRBV5-1
CASSLGSGFSEAFF
TGCGCCAGCAGCTTGGGTTCAGGGTTTAGTGAAGCTTTCTTT
>-|-|TRBJ1-4|TRBV12-3/TRBV12-4
CASSGQSNEKLFF
TGTGCCAGCAGTGGACAGTCTAATGAAAAACTGTTTTTT
>-|-|TRBJ2-7|TRBV3-1/TRBV3-2
CASSPGWLEQYF
TGTGCCAGCAGCCCCGGGTGGCTCGAGCAGTACTTC
>TRBD2|-|TRBJ2-3|TRBV27
CASSLLAGTDTQYF
TGTGCCAGCAGTCTTCTAGCGGGAACAGATACGCAGTATTTT
>-|-|TRBJ2-4|TRBV2
CASSASEGVNIQYF
TGTGCCAGCAGTGCCTCCGAGGGCGTAAACATTCAGTACTTC
>TRBD1|-|TRBJ2-7|TRBV18
CASSPGQGFYEQYF
TGTGCCAGCTCACCGGGACAGGGTTTCTACGAGCAGTACTTC
>-|once|TRBJ2-7|TRBV6-5
CASREGGHAAYEQYF
TGTGCCAGCAGAGAGGGGGGGCACGCAGCCTACGAGCAGTACTTC
>-|-|TRBJ1-6|TRBV3-1/TRBV3-2
CASSRPPSYHNSPLHF
TGTGCCAGCAGCCGCCCGCCCTCCTACCATAATTCACCCCTCCACTTT
>TRBD1|few|TRBJ2-5|TRBV29-1
CSVVGTEVWETQYF
TGCAGCGTTGTAGGGACAGAGGTTTGGGAGACCCAGTACTTC
>TRBD2|-|TRBJ2-2|TRBV19
CASNPGLAGGRYTGELFF
TGTGCCAGTAATCCGGGACTAGCGGGAGGGCGGTACACCGGGGAGCTGTTTTTT
>TRBD1|-|TRBJ2-5|TRBV11-2
CASSLRQGETQYF
TGTGCCAGCAGCCTGAGACAGGGAGAGACCCAGTACTTC
>TRBD2|-|TRBJ2-3|TRBV9
CASSPSEKGTSGTDTQYF
TGTGCCAGCAGCCCCTCCGAGAAAGGGACTAGCGGGACAGATACGCAGTATTTT
>-|-|TRBJ2-3|TRBV7-9
CASSLALQGTKDTQYF
TGTGCCAGCAGCTTAGCGCTGCAGGGTACCAAAGATACGCAGTATTTT
>TRBD1|-|TRBJ1-6|TRBV7-8
CASSLVPDRDYSPLHF
TGTGCCAGCAGCTTAGTGCCGGACAGGGATTATTCACCCCTCCACTTT
>-|once|TRBJ2-1|TRBV5-1
CASSLRDSGVEQFF
TGCGCCAGCAGCTTGAGGGACTCCGGGGTAGAGCAGTTCTTC
>TRBD1|-|TRBJ2-7|TRBV10-1
CASSDRDRDGEQYF
TGCGCCAGCAGTGACCGGGACAGGGACGGCGAGCAGTACTTC
>-|-|TRBJ2-7|TRBV5-6
CASSFRGIHEQYF
TGTGCCAGCAGCTTCAGGGGAATCCACGAGCAGTACTTC
>-|-|TRBJ2-7|TRBV6-5
CASSRLDTYEQYF
TGTGCCAGCAGCCGACTGGATACCTACGAGCAGTACTTC
>-|-|TRBJ1-6|TRBV18
CASSPNRFNSPLHF
TGTGCCAGCTCACCTAACAGGTTTAATTCACCCCTCCACTTT
>TRBD2|-|TRBJ2-5|TRBV18
CASSPAGTSDETQYF
TGTGCCAGCTCACCAGCCGGGACTAGCGATGAGACCCAGTACTTC
>-|-|TRBJ1-3|TRBV30
CAWSTGLGGNTIYF
TGTGCCTGGAGTACAGGCCTCGGTGGAAACACCATATATTTT
>TRBD1|-|TRBJ1-2|TRBV3-1/TRBV3-2
CASSQAGQGAGYTF
TGTGCCAGCAGCCAAGCGGGACAGGGGGCCGGCTACACCTTC
>-|-|TRBJ1-1|TRBV5-6
CASSIGDEAFF
TGTGCCAGCAGTATCGGGGATGAAGCTTTCTTT
>TRBD2|-|TRBJ2-6|TRBV3-1/TRBV3-2
CASSQEAWRTSSGANVLTF
TGTGCCAGCAGCCAAGAGGCCTGGCGGACTAGCTCTGGGGCCAACGTCCTGACTTTC